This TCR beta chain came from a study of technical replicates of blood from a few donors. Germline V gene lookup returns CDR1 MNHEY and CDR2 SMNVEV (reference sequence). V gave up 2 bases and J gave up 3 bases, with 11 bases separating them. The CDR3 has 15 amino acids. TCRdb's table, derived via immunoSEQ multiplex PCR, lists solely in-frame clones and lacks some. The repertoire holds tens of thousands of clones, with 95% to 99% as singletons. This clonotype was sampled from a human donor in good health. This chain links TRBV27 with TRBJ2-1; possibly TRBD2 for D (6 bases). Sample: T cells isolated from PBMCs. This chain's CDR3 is CASSLDTGVYNEQFF. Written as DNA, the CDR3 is TGTGCCAGCAGTTTAGACACGGGAGTCTACAATGAGCAGTTCTTC.